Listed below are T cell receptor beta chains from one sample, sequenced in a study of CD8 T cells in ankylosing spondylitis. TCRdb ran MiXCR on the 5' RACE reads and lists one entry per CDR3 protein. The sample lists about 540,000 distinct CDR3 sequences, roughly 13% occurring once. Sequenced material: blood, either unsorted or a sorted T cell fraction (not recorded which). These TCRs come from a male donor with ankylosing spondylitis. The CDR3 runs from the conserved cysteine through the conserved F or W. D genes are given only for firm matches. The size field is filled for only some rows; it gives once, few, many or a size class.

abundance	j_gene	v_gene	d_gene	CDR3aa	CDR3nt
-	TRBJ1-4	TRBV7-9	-	CASSFDSGSGEKLFF	TGTGCCAGCAGCTTCGACAGCGGCTCGGGTGAAAAACTGTTTTTT
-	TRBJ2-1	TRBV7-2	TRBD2	CASTKPREGEYNEQFF	TGTGCCAGCACTAAACCCCGGGAGGGAGAATACAATGAGCAGTTCTTC
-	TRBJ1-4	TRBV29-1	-	CSASWTATNEKLFF	TGCAGCGCTTCTTGGACAGCAACTAATGAAAAACTGTTTTTT
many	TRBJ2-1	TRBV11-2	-	CASSLVWGAEPNEQFF	TGTGCCAGCAGCTTAGTCTGGGGGGCTGAACCCAATGAGCAGTTCTTC
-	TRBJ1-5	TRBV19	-	CASQKTGHQPQHF	TGTGCCAGCCAAAAGACAGGACATCAGCCCCAGCATTTT
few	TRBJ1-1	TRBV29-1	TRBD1	CSVGPGGGDTEAFF	TGCAGCGTTGGCCCAGGGGGTGGTGACACTGAAGCTTTCTTT
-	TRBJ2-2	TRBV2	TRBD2	CASSEGLAGGPNTGELFF	TGTGCCAGCAGTGAAGGGCTAGCGGGAGGTCCTAACACCGGGGAGCTGTTTTTT
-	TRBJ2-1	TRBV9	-	CASSGGTFYNEQFF	TGTGCCAGCAGCGGCGGGACTTTTTACAATGAGCAGTTCTTC
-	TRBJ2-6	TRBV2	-	CASSKAGAGGGASGANVLTF	TGTGCCAGCAGTAAAGCGGGTGCTGGTGGGGGGGCCTCTGGGGCCAACGTCCTGACTTTC
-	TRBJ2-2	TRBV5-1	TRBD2	CASSFASGGNTGELFF	TGCGCCAGCAGCTTTGCTAGCGGGGGGAACACCGGGGAGCTGTTTTTT
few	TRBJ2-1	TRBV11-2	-	CASSLRNLNEQFF	TGTGCCAGCAGTCTCAGGAACCTCAATGAGCAGTTCTTC
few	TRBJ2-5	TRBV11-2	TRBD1	CASLTGGETQYF	TGTGCCAGCCTGACAGGGGGAGAGACCCAGTACTTC
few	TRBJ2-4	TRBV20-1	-	CSARDHGYNIQYF	TGCAGTGCTAGAGATCACGGGTACAACATTCAGTACTTC
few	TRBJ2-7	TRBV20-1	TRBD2	CSAGSPSGIYEQYF	TGCAGTGCCGGGTCTCCTAGCGGGATCTACGAGCAGTACTTC
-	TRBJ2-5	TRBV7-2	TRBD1	CASSLSSTGYQETQYF	TGTGCCAGCAGCTTATCCTCGACAGGGTACCAAGAGACCCAGTACTTC
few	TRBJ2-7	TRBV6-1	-	CASTLLGGSSYEQYF	TGTGCCAGCACCCTTCTGGGGGGCAGCTCCTACGAGCAGTACTTC
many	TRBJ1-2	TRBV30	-	CAWTRNREADYGYTF	TGTGCCTGGACCAGAAACCGGGAAGCGGACTATGGCTACACCTTC
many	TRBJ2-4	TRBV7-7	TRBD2	CASSPPLSGMKKNIQYF	TGTGCCAGCAGCCCGCCGCTTAGCGGGATGAAGAAAAACATTCAGTACTTC
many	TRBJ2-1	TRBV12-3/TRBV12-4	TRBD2	CASTRGLADNEQFF	TGTGCCAGCACCCGTGGACTAGCCGACAATGAGCAGTTCTTC
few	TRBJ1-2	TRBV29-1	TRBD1	CSGTGGDYGYTF	TGCAGCGGGACAGGGGGCGACTATGGCTACACCTTC
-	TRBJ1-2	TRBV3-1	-	CASSPGAWEYGYTF	TGTGCCAGCAGCCCGGGGGCGTGGGAGTATGGCTACACCTTC
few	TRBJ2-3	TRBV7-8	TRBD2	CASSTTSRSTDTQYF	TGTGCCAGCAGCACGACTAGCCGGAGCACAGATACGCAGTATTTT
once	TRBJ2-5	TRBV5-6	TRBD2	CASSLSSGNQETQYF	TGTGCCAGCAGCTTGTCTAGCGGGAACCAAGAGACCCAGTACTTC
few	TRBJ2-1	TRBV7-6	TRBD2	CASSRTSGRLGYEQFF	TGTGCCAGCAGCAGGACTAGCGGGAGGTTGGGGTATGAGCAGTTCTTC
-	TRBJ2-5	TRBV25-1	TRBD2	CASSATSGLETQYF	TGTGCCAGCTCCGCGACTAGCGGCCTCGAGACCCAGTACTTC
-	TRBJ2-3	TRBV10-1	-	CASSGLPGSTDTQYF	TGCGCCAGCAGTGGGCTGCCGGGATCTACAGATACGCAGTATTTT
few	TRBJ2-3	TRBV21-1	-	CASSKEWTSGREVKTDTQYF	TGTGCCAGCAGCAAAGAGTGGACTAGCGGGAGGGAAGTGAAAACAGATACGCAGTATTTT
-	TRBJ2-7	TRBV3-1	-	CASSQEGTAQYF	TGTGCCAGCAGCCAAGAGGGGACGGCGCAGTACTTC
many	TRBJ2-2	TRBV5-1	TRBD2	CASSHSSGAGELFF	TGCGCCAGCAGCCATTCGAGCGGGGCCGGGGAGCTGTTTTTT
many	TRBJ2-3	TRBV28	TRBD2	CASSSAGELSDTQYF	TGTGCCAGCAGTTCAGCGGGAGAGTTATCAGATACGCAGTATTTT
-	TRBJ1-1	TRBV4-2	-	CASSPSVGGGNTEAFF	TGTGCCAGCAGCCCTTCCGTCGGGGGAGGGAACACTGAAGCTTTCTTT
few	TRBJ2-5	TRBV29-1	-	CSVEEQRGAASEYF	TGCAGCGTTGAAGAACAAAGGGGGGCAGCCAGCGAGTACTTC
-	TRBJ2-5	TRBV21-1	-	CASSKLPSGPPRGTQYF	TGTGCCAGCAGCAAGCTCCCTAGCGGGCCACCAAGAGGGACCCAGTACTTC
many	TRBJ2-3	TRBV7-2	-	CASIARRDADTQYF	TGTGCCAGCATCGCTAGGCGGGATGCAGATACGCAGTATTTT
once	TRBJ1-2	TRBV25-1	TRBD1	CASSELTGSDGYTF	TGTGCCAGCAGTGAACTGACAGGGTCAGACGGCTACACCTTC
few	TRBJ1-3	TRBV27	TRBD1	CASSPRTGRGNTIYF	TGTGCCAGCTCTCCAAGGACAGGGAGAGGAAACACCATATATTTT
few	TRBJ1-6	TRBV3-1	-	CASSHMGQIENSPLHF	TGTGCCAGCAGCCATATGGGGCAAATTGAAAATTCACCCCTCCACTTT
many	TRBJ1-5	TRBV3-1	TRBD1	CASSPTGGNNQPQHF	TGTGCCAGCAGCCCGACAGGGGGCAATAATCAGCCCCAGCATTTT
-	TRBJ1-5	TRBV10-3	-	CAIKRDSNQPQHF	TGTGCCATCAAAAGGGATAGCAATCAGCCCCAGCATTTT
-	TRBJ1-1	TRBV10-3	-	CAGAKGADTEAFF	TGTGCCGGCGCGAAAGGGGCTGACACTGAAGCTTTCTTT